This TCR beta chain emerged from a study of human T cells and chemical hapten exposure. On the study more broadly: Variability of per-sample TCR yields stemmed mainly from small differences in pooled library volume.

Overall study findings and caveats: Controls had significantly fewer large CDR3 similarity clusters than were formed by expanded TCRs.

TCRdb reprocessed the RACE reads with MiXCR, giving one entry per CDR3 protein. This sample has under 65,000 distinct CDR3 sequences, with about a tenth found just once. In its sample, this clonotype was seen many times. The antigen is undetermined. Time point meaning: patch test 1, 2 weeks after DPC sensitization. Treatment noted: therapeutic diphenylcyclopropenone sensitization with weekly scalp DPC. Ahead of applying each patch test, blood was sampled. The authors' total RNA extraction used unfractionated whole blood. The source was whole blood, collected in connection with sensitization to the hapten diphenylcyclopropenone (DPC). This clonotype was sampled from a woman aged 45 to 65 with alopecia areata. Some clones in this sample may be carry-over from other donors' samples.

CDR3 in amino acids: CASSGTIVHEQFF. CDR3 coding DNA: TGTGCCAGCAGTGGTACTATCGTCCATGAGCAGTTCTTC. The chain combines TRBV25-1 with TRBJ2-1; D not certain. Germline CDR1 is MGHDK and CDR2 is SYGVNS. The V end was cut by 4 bases, the J end by 8 bases, with 12 bases between. The CDR3 sequence is 13 residues long.